The clone carrying this T cell receptor beta chain has only one observation. The antigen is not known. Only in-frame clones appear in the TCRdb table, and some are missing; sequencing was by immunoSEQ multiplex PCR. The sample yields about 92,000 clones, approximately 91% seen once. This sample is part of a study of T cells in localized non-small cell lung cancer. Broader study findings: Exceeding tumor, uninvolved adjacent lung had the highest T cell clonality.

Deletions cut 5 bases from V and 5 bases from J, with 15 bases between. Germline V gene lookup returns CDR1 SGHVS and CDR2 FQNEAQ. CDR3 size: 14 residues. The input for sequencing was PBMCs, taken before any cancer treatment. The receptor was derived from a woman aged 40 to 75 with stage II squamous cell lung carcinoma. The chain couples TRBV7-8 to TRBJ1-1; D is unresolved. The CDR3 nucleotides are TGTGCCAGCAGCCCAAGGTACTCACCGACTGAAGCTTTCTTT. The encoded protein is CASSPRYSPTEAFF.